The next 25 T cell receptor beta chains were all read from a single sample in a study of sequential checkpoint blockade in melanoma (dated by TCRdb to between 2018 and 2021). Library generation was performed with the immunoSEQ multiplex PCR assay. Held by TCRdb, this immuneACCESS table contains in-frame sequences only and omits some clones. Under half of the omission traces to an unresolved V gene where checked; the cause of the rest is unknown. The sample includes more than 10,000 clones, with roughly 28% observed a single time. Jointly, the top ten make up 20% to 30% of the sample. According to the study, the label for this sample's treatment or condition signals: randomized to nivolumab then ipilimumab (arm A) or the reverse (arm B). Source: tumor tissue (inferred from file names), taken from a patient given nivolumab and ipilimumab in sequence. The receptors here all came from a human donor with melanoma.

This sequence joins TRBV29-1 and TRBJ2-7, with TRBD1 matching over 7 bases. CDR1 is SQVTM and CDR2 is ANQGSEA in the germline V gene. After removal of 7 bases from V and 3 bases from J, the junction contained 6 bases not matched to a gene. The CDR3 has 12 amino acids. The CDR3 protein is CSALTGVYEQYF. DNA for the CDR3: TGCAGCGCGCTTACAGGGGTCTACGAGCAGTACTTC.

This clone was found a few times. The chain recombines TRBV30 with TRBJ2-1; 7 bases align to TRBD2. The ends lost 3 bases at V and 3 bases at J; junction bases unmatched: 5. The germline V gene encodes CDR1 GTSNPN and CDR2 SVGIG (reference sequence). This CDR3 has 14 residues. In DNA, the CDR3 is TGTGCCTGGAGAGGGCCGGGGGGCTACAATGAGCAGTTCTTC. Protein: CAWRGPGGYNEQFF.

The rearrangement links TRBV29-1 to TRBJ1-2, with D possibly being TRBD1 (5 bases). Trimming cost V 4 bases and J 2 bases, with 8 bases left between them. Per germline, CDR1 SQVTM and CDR2 ANQGSEA. CDR3 size: 12 residues. The chain's CDR3 is CSVARVNYGYTF. The CDR3 DNA reads as TGCAGCGTTGCCAGGGTCAACTATGGCTACACCTTC.

The table lists this clone with a count of one. J is TRBJ2-1 and V is TRBV29-1; TRBD2 might be the D (6 bases). Germline lookup yields CDR1 SQVTM and CDR2 ANQGSEA. Trimming pared 7 bases from V and 3 bases from J, leaving 13 bases between. The CDR3 totals 13 residues. CDR3 DNA sequence: TGCAGCGCAGGTGGCGGGGACTACAATGAGCAGTTCTTC. Protein product: CSAGGGDYNEQFF.

The chain combines TRBV7-6 with TRBJ2-1; D gene unclear. Trimming removed 1 base at V and 4 bases at J, with 11 bases between. The CDR3 consists of 15 residues. The germline CDR1 and CDR2 sequences are SGHVS and FNYEAQ. DNA for the CDR3: TGTGCCAGCAGCTTAGTGTTCCCCCCTTACAATGAGCAGTTCTTC. It codes for CASSLVFPPYNEQFF.

The chain recombines TRBV11-3 with TRBJ2-5; 7 bases align to TRBD1. V lost 2 bases, J lost 2 bases, and 5 bases stayed unmatched. Germline V gene sequence: CDR1 SGHNT, CDR2 YENEEA. The CDR3 totals 15 residues. The CDR3 region is CASSLYTGQQETQYF. The CDR3 DNA follows: TGTGCCAGCAGCTTATATACGGGACAGCAAGAGACCCAGTACTTC. Complete variable domain (other parts from reference TRBV11-3 and TRBJ2-5): EAGVVQSPRYKIIEKKQPVAFWCNPISGHNTLYWYLQNLGQGPELLIRYENEEAVDDSQLPKDRFSAERLKGVDSTLKIQPAELGDSAVYLCASSLYTGQQETQYFGPGTRLLVL.

The rearrangement joins TRBV5-1 to TRBJ2-2; possibly TRBD1 for D (5 bases). V lost 0 bases to trimming and J lost 6 bases, with 18 bases between them. CDR1 SGHRS and CDR2 YFSETQ come from the germline V gene. The CDR3 covers 17 residues. CDR3 loop: CASSLGVGRAVSGELFF. DNA of the CDR3: TGCGCCAGCAGCTTGGGCGTCGGCAGGGCGGTTTCCGGGGAGCTGTTTTTT. The full variable domain, with the rest looked up from reference TRBV5-1 and TRBJ2-2, is KAGVTQTPRYLIKTRGQQVTLSCSPISGHRSVSWYQQTPGQGLQFLFEYFSETQRNKGNFPGRFSGRQFSNSRSEMNVSTLELGDSALYLCASSLGVGRAVSGELFFGEGSRLTVL.

V is TRBV15 and J is TRBJ2-5; possibly TRBD2 for D (6 bases). This CDR3 has 17 amino acids. Trimming pared 5 bases from V and 2 bases from J, leaving 21 bases between. CDR1 and CDR2 from the germline V gene are LNHNV and YYDKDF (reference sequence). The CDR3 DNA is TGTGCCACCAGCGCGGTCGGGAGAGCGGTGGGACAAGAGACCCAGTACTTC. Its protein is CATSAVGRAVGQETQYF. Together with reference TRBV15 and TRBJ2-5, the CDR3 gives the full variable domain: DAMVIQNPRYQVTQFGKPVTLSCSQTLNHNVMYWYQQKSSQAPKLLFHYYDKDFNNEADTPDNFQSRRPNTSFCFLDIRSPGLGDTAMYLCATSAVGRAVGQETQYFGPGTRLLVL.

This clone appeared a few times. The chain carries TRBV18 and TRBJ1-1; D is undetermined. The germline CDR1 and CDR2 sequences are KGHSH and LQKENI. Trimming took 3 bases from V and 1 from J, leaving 6 bases between them. This CDR3 has 13 residues. The CDR3 protein is CASSPDPNTEAFF. CDR3 coding DNA: TGTGCCAGCTCACCGGACCCGAACACTGAAGCTTTCTTT.

This clone was recorded once. CDR3 nucleotides: TGTGCCAGCAAGCAATGGGGTCAGCCCCAGCATTTT. It yields the protein CASKQWGQPQHF. The chain couples TRBV19 to TRBJ1-5, with unresolved D. The CDR3 is made up of 12 amino acids. V was cut by 9 bases and J by 6 bases, with 12 bases left in between. Germline V lookup: CDR1 LNHDA, CDR2 SQIVND (reference sequence).

Of note for this clone: It is likely a read error: a sequence one base away is far more abundant. The CDR3 protein is CASSALGTGELFF. The CDR3 bases are TGCGCCAGCAGTGCTCTGGGCACCGGGGAGCTGTTTTTT. The chain combines TRBV10-2 with TRBJ2-2; D is uncertain. Germline lookup yields CDR1 WSHSY and CDR2 SAAADI. Between the trimmed V and J ends, which lost 4 bases and 4 bases, there was a span of 7 bases. CDR3 length equals 13 residues.

V usage is TRBV19 and J usage is TRBJ2-7, with D unresolved. Trimming removed 3 bases from V and 1 base from J, with 13 bases in between. Germline V CDR1 and CDR2: LNHDA, SQIVND (reference sequence). The CDR3 is 15 amino acids. The CDR3 DNA follows: TGTGCCAGTAGTATCGGTAAACGAACGTCCTACGAGCAGTACTTC. It codes for CASSIGKRTSYEQYF.

The chain employs TRBV19 and TRBJ2-3, with D possibly being TRBD2 (7 bases). The CDR3 sequence is 15 residues long. Germline CDR1 and CDR2: LNHDA and SQIVND (reference sequence). V lost 3 bases and J 2 bases, leaving 12 bases between the germline ends. Here the CDR3 reads CASSIRGANTDTQYF. CDR3 DNA sequence: TGTGCCAGTAGTATTCGGGGGGCCAACACAGATACGCAGTATTTT. The whole variable domain, filled in from reference TRBV19 and TRBJ2-3, reads DGGITQSPKYLFRKEGQNVTLSCEQNLNHDAMYWYRQDPGQGLRLIYYSQIVNDFQKGDIAEGYSVSREKKESFPLTVTSAQKNPTAFYLCASSIRGANTDTQYFGPGTRLTVL.

This clone turned up a few times. The chain couples TRBV6-7 to TRBJ2-1; 14 bases align to TRBD2. TRBV6-7 is given ORF status, its function remaining uncertain. V gave up 6 bases and J gave up 7 bases; unmatched junction bases: 8. There are 16 residues in the CDR3. The CDR3 coding sequence is TGTGCCAGCAGCCTGACTAGCGGGGGGGCTTATAATGAGCAGTTCTTC. It yields the protein CASSLTSGGAYNEQFF.

This chain links TRBV11-3 with TRBJ2-7, with TRBD1 matching over 10 bases. The V segment lost 4 bases and the J segment 3 bases; nucleotides outside the gene matches: 9. This CDR3 has 16 residues. Germline CDR1 and CDR2: SGHNT and YENEEA. The CDR3 DNA is TGTGCCAGCAGCTCAAAAAGACAGGGGGCGCTCTACGAGCAGTACTTC. As protein: CASSSKRQGALYEQYF.

The chain links TRBV30 to TRBJ1-6; D possibly corresponds to TRBD1 (5 bases). Germline V CDR1 and CDR2: GTSNPN, SVGIG (reference sequence). V lost 2 bases to trimming and J lost 6 bases, with 14 bases between them. The CDR3 has 15 amino acids. CDR3 loop: CAWSSQGFGNSPLHF. The CDR3, as DNA: TGTGCCTGGAGTTCGCAGGGTTTCGGTAATTCACCCCTCCACTTT.

The chain carries TRBV19 and TRBJ1-6, with D unclear. The germline V gene encodes CDR1 LNHDA and CDR2 SQIVND (reference sequence). CDR3 length: 14 residues. Deletions cut 5 bases from V and 9 bases from J, with 14 bases between. DNA for the CDR3: TGTGCCAGTAGTCTCGGACGGCTGAGTTCACCCCTCCACTTT. This encodes CASSLGRLSSPLHF.

The CDR3 DNA is TGTGCCAGCAGCCGAACAGGGACTCGGGAGACCCAGTACTTC. Protein sequence: CASSRTGTRETQYF. J is TRBJ2-5 and V is TRBV9, with D possibly called TRBD1 or TRBD2 (6 bases each). Trimming left V 4 bases short and J 5 bases short, with 15 bases between. The germline V gene has CDR1 SGDLS and CDR2 YYNGEE. The CDR3 sequence is 14 residues long.

This clone was seen only a few times. The chain couples TRBV7-7 to TRBJ2-1; TRBD1 aligns across 8 bases. Germline V gene data show CDR1 as SSHAT and CDR2 as FNYEAQ (reference sequence). This CDR3 is 15 amino acids long. V trimming: 4 bases; J trimming: 3 bases; junction bases outside the gene matches: 5. The CDR3 protein is CASSSTGGFYNEQFF. The CDR3 DNA reads TGTGCCAGCAGCTCAACAGGGGGATTCTACAATGAGCAGTTCTTC.

The chain recombines TRBV6-8 with TRBJ1-2; 9 nucleotides align to TRBD1. CDR3 size: 14 residues. CDR1 and CDR2 from the germline V gene are MNHGY and SAAAGT. V was clipped by 6 bases and J by 4 bases; unmatched bases: 6. The CDR3 reads CASRLQGAGYGYTF. CDR3 nucleotides: TGTGCCAGCAGGTTACAGGGGGCGGGCTATGGCTACACCTTC.

This clone was observed at least ten times. This CDR3 is CASSSRTSEQETQYF. The CDR3 DNA reads as TGTGCCAGCAGCTCACGGACTAGCGAGCAAGAGACCCAGTACTTC. The rearrangement uses TRBV11-3 and TRBJ2-5; 9 bases align to TRBD2. Per the germline V gene, CDR1 is SGHNT and CDR2 is YENEEA. CDR3 length equals 15 residues. The V segment lost 4 bases and the J segment 2 bases; nucleotides outside the gene matches: 5.

This chain uses TRBV12-5 with TRBJ2-2, with a weak D call TRBD1 (6 bases). This CDR3 has 14 amino acids. Looked up from germline, CDR1 is LGHNT and CDR2 is FRNRAP. The CDR3 loop is CAGKQGPTSGELFF. The CDR3 DNA sequence: TGTGCCGGAAAACAGGGTCCAACTAGCGGGGAGCTGTTTTTT.

This clone was seen a handful of times. The sample has other DNA sequences that encode this CDR3 too. The gene calls are TRBV11-3 and TRBJ2-1; D is unresolved. Germline assignment: CDR1 SGHNT and CDR2 YENEEA. CDR3 length equals 15 residues. V dropped 3 bases and J dropped 2 bases, with 11 bases sitting between them. The CDR3 sequence: CASSFISDPYNEQFF. CDR3 DNA: TGTGCCAGCAGCTTCATCTCCGATCCCTACAATGAGCAGTTCTTC. The full variable domain, in which reference TRBV11-3 and TRBJ2-1 provide the parts outside the CDR3, is EAGVVQSPRYKIIEKKQPVAFWCNPISGHNTLYWYLQNLGQGPELLIRYENEEAVDDSQLPKDRFSAERLKGVDSTLKIQPAELGDSAVYLCASSFISDPYNEQFFGPGTRLTVL.

V gene TRBV23-1 combines with J gene TRBJ1-1; D gene uncertain. TRBV23-1 is noted as an ORF with a role that remains uncertain. The CDR3 has 13 amino acids. V was clipped by 6 bases and J by 0 bases, with 8 bases between them. CDR3 nucleotide sequence: TGCGCCAGCAGCTTCAGCGTGAACACTGAAGCTTTCTTT. This gives the protein CASSFSVNTEAFF.

The gene calls are TRBV19 and TRBJ1-2; the D is unclear. Per germline, CDR1 LNHDA and CDR2 SQIVND (reference sequence). V gave up 8 bases and J gave up 2 bases, with 18 bases separating them. The CDR3 is 15 residues long. CDR3 in amino acids: CASQIWAGRNYGYTF. In nucleotides, the CDR3 is TGTGCCAGTCAGATTTGGGCGGGGAGAAACTATGGCTACACCTTC.